This entry lists 23 T cell receptor beta chains sequenced from one sample in a study of a mutant IDH1 vaccine in newly diagnosed glioma (dated by TCRdb to the early 2020s). What this sample's time point label stands for: week 35, safety follow-up. Each vaccine dose was 300 ug of a 20-mer mutant IDH1 peptide in Montanide, given subcutaneously with topical imiquimod. Libraries were made using the immunoSEQ multiplex PCR assay. Not all clones reach the TCRdb copy of this immuneACCESS table, which keeps in-frame sequences only. Checked studies attribute under half of the gap to unresolved V genes and leave the rest unexplained. The sample data list over 55,000 clones, and approximately 80% of these were observed just once. 5.4% of the sample lies in the top ten. These receptors are not linked to any known antigen. Sequences were derived from PBMCs, sampled from a glioma patient whose treatment included an IDH1 peptide vaccine. The receptor source for this set is a man aged 35 to 55 with glioma.

By sample fraction, this clone is medium-sized. This rearrangement joins TRBV2 to TRBJ1-2; the match to TRBD1 covers 7 bases. Germline V gene data show CDR1 as SNHLY and CDR2 as FYNNEI. J gave up 8 bases and V 6 bases, and 9 bases lay outside the gene matches. The CDR3 loop spans 13 amino acids. The CDR3 spells CASSENRGRGYTF. DNA of the CDR3: TGTGCCAGCAGCGAGAACAGGGGACGCGGCTACACCTTC.

This chain connects TRBV5-4 to TRBJ2-1; D remains ambiguous. The CDR3 length is 14 residues. V gave up 0 bases and J gave up 15 bases, with 19 bases separating them. Germline CDR1 SGHNT, CDR2 YYREEE (reference sequence). The CDR3, as DNA: TGTGCCAGCAGCTTGGGCGGAGTTACCGGATTATCGTTCTTC. Translating gives CASSLGGVTGLSFF. The full variable domain, rest sourced from reference TRBV5-4 and TRBJ2-1, is ETGVTQSPTHLIKTRGQQVTLRCSSQSGHNTVSWYQQALGQGPQFIFQYYREEENGRGNFPPRFSGLQFPNYSSELNVNALELDDSALYLCASSLGGVTGLSFFGPGTRLTVL.

V and J are TRBV7-9 and TRBJ2-7; the match to TRBD1 covers 10 bases. With V trimmed by 5 bases and J by 5 bases, 6 bases remained unmatched. The CDR3 consists of 14 residues. CDR1 and CDR2 from the germline V gene are SEHNR and FQNEAQ (reference sequence). The CDR3 sequence: CASSPFGTGDEQYF. The CDR3, as DNA: TGTGCCAGCAGCCCATTCGGGACAGGGGACGAGCAGTACTTC.

Here the CDR3 DNA reads TGCGCCAGCAGCTTGGCCGCAGATACGCAGTATTTT. Its translation is CASSLAADTQYF. V usage is TRBV5-1 and J usage is TRBJ2-3; no clear D gene. The CDR3 extends over 12 amino acids. Germline V gene data show CDR1 as SGHRS and CDR2 as YFSETQ. Trimming shortened V by 0 bases and J by 4 bases, and 3 bases separated the two germline ends.

This clone was seen only once. The V and J genes are TRBV29-1 and TRBJ2-7, with 7 bases identical to TRBD1. CDR1 and CDR2 from the germline V gene are SQVTM and ANQGSEA. The CDR3 has 15 amino acids. With 4 bases clipped from V and 3 bases from J, the junction kept 12 bases outside the gene matches. Here the CDR3 DNA reads TGCAGCGTTGGGCTTAACAGGGGCCCCTTCTACGAGCAGTACTTC. Its translation: CSVGLNRGPFYEQYF.

V is TRBV15 and J is TRBJ2-6; 8 bases are shared with TRBD1. With 1 base clipped from V and 0 bases from J, the junction kept 5 bases outside the gene matches. The CDR3 extends over 18 amino acids. The V gene's germline CDR1 is LNHNV and CDR2 YYDKDF (reference sequence). This chain's CDR3 is CATSRGGTGFSGANVLTF. CDR3 sequence (DNA): TGTGCCACCAGCAGAGGGGGGACAGGCTTCTCTGGGGCCAACGTCCTGACTTTC.

The chain uses TRBV5-6 and TRBJ1-4, with 7 bases lining up with TRBD1. V dropped 0 bases and J dropped 7; count of bases not matched to a gene: 3. This CDR3 has 14 amino acids. CDR1 and CDR2 from the germline V gene are SGHDT and YYEEEE. As DNA, the CDR3 is TGTGCCAGCAGCTTGGGGACAGGTTTTGAAAAACTGTTTTTT. Residues: CASSLGTGFEKLFF.

This clone was observed a single time. This rearrangement joins TRBV19 to TRBJ2-7; no definite D call. This CDR3 is 11 amino acids long. V was trimmed by 4 bases and J by 2 bases, leaving 3 bases between them. Germline V CDR1 and CDR2: LNHDA, SQIVND (reference sequence). CDR3: CASSRTYEQYF. DNA of the CDR3: TGTGCCAGTAGTAGGACCTACGAGCAGTACTTC.

V is TRBV27 and J is TRBJ1-2; D is ambiguous. Deletions cut 5 bases from V and 5 bases from J, with 24 bases between. Germline CDR1 and CDR2: MNHEY and SMNVEV (reference sequence). This CDR3 has 17 amino acids. The CDR3 reads CASSPIDIVSLGYGYTF. CDR3 bases: TGTGCCAGCAGTCCGATCGACATTGTCTCCCTAGGGTATGGCTACACCTTC.

The gene calls are TRBV2 and TRBJ2-2; 9 bases agree with TRBD1. The V segment lost 5 bases and the J segment 4 bases; nucleotides outside the gene matches: 8. CDR1 and CDR2 from the germline V gene are SNHLY and FYNNEI. The CDR3 sequence is 16 residues long. CDR3 sequence: CASSPKQGAFTGELFF. Written as DNA, the CDR3 is TGTGCCAGCAGTCCAAAACAGGGGGCGTTCACCGGGGAGCTGTTTTTT.

The rearrangement uses TRBV5-5 and TRBJ2-7; TRBD1 is a possible D gene (5 bases). Germline values: CDR1 SGHKS, CDR2 YYEKEE (reference sequence). The length of the CDR3 is 14 residues. V gave up 0 bases and J gave up 5 bases, with 12 bases separating them. The CDR3 nucleotides are TGTGCCAGCAGCTTGGTTGGCGCAGGGAACGAGCAGTACTTC. It translates to CASSLVGAGNEQYF.

The CDR3 coding sequence is TGTGCCAGCAGTTACTCGAGGCAACTCGGCTACACCTTC. Translation: CASSYSRQLGYTF. The V gene is TRBV6-6, the J gene TRBJ1-2; D gene ambiguous. V shed 0 bases and J shed 8 bases, with 10 bases lying between them. CDR1 and CDR2 (germline): MNHNY, SVGAGI (reference sequence). The CDR3 is 13 residues long.

This clone has only one observation. The chain combines TRBV27 with TRBJ2-7; 7 bases map to TRBD2. The CDR3 is 16 amino acids. V was pared by 4 bases and J by 2 bases, with 11 bases of the junction left unmatched. Germline values: CDR1 MNHEY, CDR2 SMNVEV (reference sequence). CDR3 DNA: TGTGCCAGCAGTTCCCTTGCGGGAGCGGTCACCTACGAGCAGTACTTC. Protein: CASSSLAGAVTYEQYF.

This chain uses TRBV27 with TRBJ2-7; 7 nucleotides agree with TRBD1. The germline V gene encodes CDR1 MNHEY and CDR2 SMNVEV (reference sequence). CDR3 size: 14 residues. V lost 5 bases, J lost 5 bases, and 9 bases stayed unmatched. In nucleotides, the CDR3 is TGTGCCAGCAGTCGAGCCGGGACAGATCACGAGCAGTACTTC. Its translation is CASSRAGTDHEQYF.

The chain uses TRBV4-2 and TRBJ2-1, with D perhaps being TRBD1 or TRBD2 (5 bases each). Germline values: CDR1 LGHNA, CDR2 YNFKEQ. V lost 1 base, J lost 6 bases, and 19 bases lay in between. This CDR3 has 17 amino acids. CDR3 sequence reads: CASSQVRSGTGFNEQFF. CDR3 DNA: TGTGCCAGCAGCCAAGTTCGCTCAGGGACGGGCTTCAATGAGCAGTTCTTC.

The chain links TRBV5-1 to TRBJ2-5, with 9 bases fitting TRBD2. The CDR3 consists of 16 residues. The germline V gene encodes CDR1 SGHRS and CDR2 YFSETQ. Germline trimming cut 0 bases from V and 5 bases from J; bases unmatched to any gene: 8. The CDR3 DNA sequence: TGCGCCAGCAGCTTGGTTTTGCGGGGGGGCGAGGAGACCCAGTACTTC. Its translation is CASSLVLRGGEETQYF.

The V and J genes are TRBV18 and TRBJ1-4; D call uncertain. The CDR3 extends over 13 amino acids. Trimming took 2 bases from V and 7 from J, leaving 8 bases between them. The germline V gene encodes CDR1 KGHSH and CDR2 LQKENI. The CDR3 sequence is CASSPGPSEKLFF. DNA for the CDR3: TGTGCCAGCTCACCAGGACCGAGTGAAAAACTGTTTTTT.

The rearrangement links TRBV13 to TRBJ2-3, with D tentatively TRBD2 (5 bases). The CDR3 is 17 residues long. CDR1 is PRHDT, CDR2 FYEKMQ, per germline (reference sequence). V lost 5 bases and J lost 6, with 24 bases in between. As DNA, the CDR3 is TGTGCCAGCAGCCGCGGGTACGGACTTGACACGGCGGATACGCAGTATTTT. Its protein is CASSRGYGLDTADTQYF.

This chain uses TRBV7-3 with TRBJ1-1; D is uncertain. This CDR3 is 13 amino acids long. Germline-derived CDR1 and CDR2 are SGHTA and FQGTGA. Trimming removed 1 base at V and 8 bases at J, with 11 bases between. The CDR3 coding sequence is TGTGCCAGCAGCTTAAGGGCAGGATACGAAGCTTTCTTT. This codes for CASSLRAGYEAFF.

This clone turned up a few times. The V and J genes are TRBV21-1 and TRBJ1-1. TRBV21-1 corresponds to a pseudogene. The CDR3 sequence is 14 residues long. DNA of the CDR3: TGTGCCAGCAGCCCGGGTGGGGGGAACACTGAAGCTTTCTTT. It yields the protein CASSPGGGNTEAFF.

V usage is TRBV19 and J usage is TRBJ2-2; D is ambiguous. The V end lost 5 bases, the J end lost 0 bases, and 4 bases lay between the germline ends. This CDR3 region has 13 residues. Germline CDR1 reads LNHDA; CDR2 reads SQIVND (reference sequence). The CDR3 region has the DNA TGTGCCAGTAGTGCCTCGAACACCGGGGAGCTGTTTTTT. Translating gives CASSASNTGELFF. Looking up the rest from reference TRBV19 and TRBJ2-2 gives the full variable domain: DGGITQSPKYLFRKEGQNVTLSCEQNLNHDAMYWYRQDPGQGLRLIYYSQIVNDFQKGDIAEGYSVSREKKESFPLTVTSAQKNPTAFYLCASSASNTGELFFGEGSRLTVL.

The V and J genes are TRBV29-1 and TRBJ2-3, with a weak D call TRBD2 (5 bases). CDR1 is SQVTM, CDR2 ANQGSEA, per germline. The CDR3 runs to 15 residues. Deletions cut 6 bases from V and 6 bases from J, with 22 bases between. CDR3 in DNA: TGCAGCGTCCATAGGGCGGGCTCACTGCCGGATACGCAGTATTTT. It is translated as CSVHRAGSLPDTQYF.

This chain joins TRBV6-5 and TRBJ2-1; 9 bases are shared with TRBD2. Germline CDR1 reads MNHEY; CDR2 reads SVGAGI. The CDR3 sequence is 16 residues long. V shed 0 bases, J shed 7 bases, and the junction held 7 bases outside the gene matches. This CDR3 reads CASSYSSSGSRNEQFF. CDR3 nucleotide sequence: TGTGCCAGCAGTTACTCGAGTAGCGGGAGTAGGAATGAGCAGTTCTTC.